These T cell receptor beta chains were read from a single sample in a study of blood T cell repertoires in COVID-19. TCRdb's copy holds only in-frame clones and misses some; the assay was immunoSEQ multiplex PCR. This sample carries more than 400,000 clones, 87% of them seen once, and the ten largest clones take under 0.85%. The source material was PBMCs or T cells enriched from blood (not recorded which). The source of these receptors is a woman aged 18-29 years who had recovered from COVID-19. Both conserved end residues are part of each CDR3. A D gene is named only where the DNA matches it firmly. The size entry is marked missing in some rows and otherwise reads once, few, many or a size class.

DNA: TGTGCCAGCAGCCCAGGACAGGGCGGCACTGAAGCTTTCTTT; CDR3: CASSPGQGGTEAFF; size: NA; V: TRBV3-1/TRBV3-2; D: TRBD1; J: TRBJ1-1
DNA: TGTGTTTACACAGGGTTACGGGACACTGAAGCTTTCTTT; CDR3: CVYTGLRDTEAFF; size: NA; V: TRBV5-4; D: NA; J: TRBJ1-1
DNA: TGTGCCATCACTATGGACAGGGTGAGAGGCTACACCTTC; CDR3: CAITMDRVRGYTF; size: NA; V: TRBV10-3; D: TRBD1; J: TRBJ1-2
DNA: TGTGCCAGCAGCGCCTACAGGGCACCCACCTCTGGAAACACCATATATTTT; CDR3: CASSAYRAPTSGNTIYF; size: NA; V: TRBV9; D: NA; J: TRBJ1-3
DNA: TGTGCCAGCAACTTAGACAGGGGACTGGGCGGTGGGAATCAGCCCCAGCATTTT; CDR3: CASNLDRGLGGGNQPQHF; size: NA; V: TRBV2; D: TRBD1; J: TRBJ1-5
DNA: TGTGCCAGCAGCCGATTAATGGACACGATATCCTACGAGCAGTACTTC; CDR3: CASSRLMDTISYEQYF; size: few; V: TRBV3-1/TRBV3-2; D: NA; J: TRBJ2-7
DNA: TGTGCCAGCAGCTTCTTGGGACAGGGGGGCGAGCAGTACTTC; CDR3: CASSFLGQGGEQYF; size: NA; V: TRBV13; D: TRBD1; J: TRBJ2-7
DNA: TGTGCCAGCAGCCTAACGTCAGGGGGTGAGCAGTACTTC; CDR3: CASSLTSGGEQYF; size: NA; V: TRBV3-1/TRBV3-2; D: TRBD1; J: TRBJ2-7
DNA: TGTGCCAGCAACCCTATAAAAGGAGGGAAGAACACTGAAGCTTTCTTT; CDR3: CASNPIKGGKNTEAFF; size: few; V: TRBV21-1; D: NA; J: TRBJ1-1
DNA: TGCGCCAGCAGCTTTAACAGAGTTCAAGAGACCCAGTACTTC; CDR3: CASSFNRVQETQYF; size: NA; V: TRBV5-1; D: NA; J: TRBJ2-5
DNA: TGCGCCAGCAGTCAGCCTGACAGGGAATCGGGGGAGCTGTTTTTT; CDR3: CASSQPDRESGELFF; size: NA; V: TRBV5-1; D: TRBD1; J: TRBJ2-2
DNA: TGTGCCTGGACTTCAGGGGCGAACACTGAAGCTTTCTTT; CDR3: CAWTSGANTEAFF; size: NA; V: TRBV30; D: NA; J: TRBJ1-1
DNA: TGTGCCAGCAGCTTCATTACGGGGAATCAGCCCCAGCATTTT; CDR3: CASSFITGNQPQHF; size: NA; V: TRBV5-6; D: NA; J: TRBJ1-5